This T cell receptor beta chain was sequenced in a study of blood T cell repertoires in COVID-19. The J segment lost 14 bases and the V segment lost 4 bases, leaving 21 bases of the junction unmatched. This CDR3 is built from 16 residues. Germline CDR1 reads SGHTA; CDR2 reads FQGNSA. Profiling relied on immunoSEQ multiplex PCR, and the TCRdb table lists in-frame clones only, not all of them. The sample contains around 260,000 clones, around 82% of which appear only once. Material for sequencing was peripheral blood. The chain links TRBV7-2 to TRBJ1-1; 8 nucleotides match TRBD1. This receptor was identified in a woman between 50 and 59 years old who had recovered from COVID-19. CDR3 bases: TGTGCCAGCAGCTCACCCCGAGGGAGTTCAGGGGGCCGGGCCTTCTTT. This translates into CASSSPRGSSGGRAFF. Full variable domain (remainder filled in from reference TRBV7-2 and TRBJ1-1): GAGVSQSPSNKVTEKGKDVELRCDPISGHTALYWYRQSLGQGLEFLIYFQGNSAPDKSGLPSDRFSAERTGGSVSTLTIQRTQQEDSAVYLCASSSPRGSSGGRAFFGQGTRLTVV.